The 25 T cell receptor beta chains below all came from one sample that was sequenced in a study of T cell changes during pregnancy in multiple sclerosis. Some clones are missing from TCRdb's copy, which holds only in-frame ones; the method was immunoSEQ multiplex PCR. The data show approximately 40,000 clones, 88% seen once. The sample was CD4+ T cells from peripheral blood mononuclear cells, taken in the first trimester of pregnancy. The source of these receptors is a female donor with multiple sclerosis, enrolled in a pregnancy study.

J is TRBJ2-1 and V is TRBV7-3; no clear D. V shed 5 bases and J shed 4 bases, with 15 bases lying between them. The CDR3 loop spans 15 amino acids. Germline V gene data show CDR1 as SGHTA and CDR2 as FQGTGA. CDR3 protein: CASSPSPTLYNEQFF. The CDR3 coding sequence is TGTGCCAGCAGCCCGTCCCCTACTCTGTACAATGAGCAGTTCTTC.

The count of this clone is one. This chain's CDR3 is CASSSGTVQKLFF. CDR3 in DNA: TGTGCCAGCAGTTCCGGGACAGTTCAAAAACTGTTTTTT. The chain uses TRBV6-5 and TRBJ1-4; TRBD1 matches 7 bases. Germline trimming cut 4 bases from V and 9 bases from J; bases unmatched to any gene: 5. Germline V gives CDR1 MNHEY, CDR2 SVGAGI. The CDR3 has 13 residues.

The chain joins TRBV7-2 to TRBJ2-2, with D maybe TRBD2 (5 bases). The CDR3 runs 17 residues. The germline gives CDR1 SGHTA, CDR2 FQGNSA. V was pared by 0 bases and J by 7 bases, with 18 bases between. CDR3 amino acids: CASSLASARGIGGELFF. CDR3 in DNA: TGTGCCAGCAGCTTAGCATCGGCACGGGGTATAGGCGGGGAGCTGTTTTTT.

The chain employs TRBV25-1 and TRBJ1-5; no reliable D call. The V end lost 6 bases, the J end lost 5 bases, and 8 bases lay between the germline ends. CDR1 and CDR2 (germline): MGHDK, SYGVNS. This CDR3 has 12 residues. The CDR3 DNA follows: TGTGCCAGCAGCGTCGGGGATCAGCCCCAGCATTTT. Translated, it gives CASSVGDQPQHF.

This chain joins TRBV5-1 and TRBJ1-1; the match to TRBD1 covers 9 bases. V lost 3 bases and J lost 4; bases outside the gene matches: 4. The CDR3 is made up of 14 amino acids. The germline V gene has CDR1 SGHRS and CDR2 YFSETQ. The CDR3 region has the DNA TGCGCCAGCAGCTCACAGGGGGCGGGCACTGAAGCTTTCTTT. This codes for CASSSQGAGTEAFF.

The rearrangement uses TRBV23-1 and TRBJ2-7; maybe TRBD1 (5 bases). TRBV23-1 counts as an open reading frame of uncertain function. This CDR3 has 13 residues. Trimming removed 11 bases from V and 2 bases from J, with 16 bases in between. The CDR3: CAALKQETYEQYF. The CDR3 DNA follows: TGCGCCGCCCTAAAACAGGAGACCTACGAGCAGTACTTC.

The genes are TRBV11-1 and TRBJ2-5; a possible D gene is TRBD2 (5 bases). The germline gives CDR1 SGHAT, CDR2 FQDESV (reference sequence). Between the trimmed V and J ends, which lost 1 base and 5 bases, there was a span of 11 bases. The CDR3 is 14 amino acids. CDR3 coding DNA: TGTGCCAGCAGCTTAGGCGGAGGCGTCGAGACCCAGTACTTC. This translates into CASSLGGGVETQYF.

The rearrangement uses TRBV6-5 and TRBJ2-2; D remains ambiguous. This CDR3 is built from 16 residues. The germline V and J ends were trimmed by 4 bases and 0 bases, with 12 bases remaining between them. Germline loops: CDR1 MNHEY, CDR2 SVGAGI. The CDR3 DNA reads TGTGCCAGCAGTTCTCTCGCCGTAGCGAACACCGGGGAGCTGTTTTTT. Translation: CASSSLAVANTGELFF.

This rearrangement joins TRBV10-2 to TRBJ2-1; D not certain. Trimming stripped 6 bases from V and 10 bases from J, with 16 bases between. Germline V gene lookup returns CDR1 WSHSY and CDR2 SAAADI. The CDR3 runs 13 residues. CDR3 in DNA: TGCGCCAGCAGGGAGATTGTTTCCGGGGAGCAGTTCTTC. Its translation: CASREIVSGEQFF.

V usage is TRBV2 and J usage is TRBJ2-5; D is perhaps TRBD2 (6 bases). The V end lost 8 bases, the J end lost 0 bases, and 13 bases lay between the germline ends. This CDR3 comprises 14 residues. The germline CDR1 and CDR2 sequences are SNHLY and FYNNEI. CDR3 in DNA: TGTGCCAGCCCGCAGCCGGGAGACCAAGAGACCCAGTACTTC. This gives the protein CASPQPGDQETQYF.

The rearrangement joins TRBV30 to TRBJ1-2; tentatively, D is TRBD1 (5 bases). V was trimmed by 4 bases and J by 6 bases, leaving 12 bases between them. The length of the CDR3 is 12 residues. Germline V gene lookup returns CDR1 GTSNPN and CDR2 SVGIG (reference sequence). CDR3 amino acids: CAWMLSGNGYTF. CDR3 coding DNA: TGTGCCTGGATGTTGTCAGGGAATGGCTACACCTTC.

The rearrangement joins TRBV19 to TRBJ1-4; maybe TRBD1 (6 bases). The germline V and J ends were trimmed by 4 bases and 0 bases, with 9 bases remaining between them. In germline, CDR1 is LNHDA, CDR2 SQIVND (reference sequence). The CDR3 consists of 15 residues. For the CDR3, the DNA is TGTGCCAGTAGTACGGACAGACCAACTAATGAAAAACTGTTTTTT. It codes for CASSTDRPTNEKLFF. The variable domain in full, completed from reference TRBV19 and TRBJ1-4, reads DGGITQSPKYLFRKEGQNVTLSCEQNLNHDAMYWYRQDPGQGLRLIYYSQIVNDFQKGDIAEGYSVSREKKESFPLTVTSAQKNPTAFYLCASSTDRPTNEKLFFGSGTQLSVL.

This chain joins TRBV7-3 and TRBJ2-1; 9 bases map to TRBD2. V trimming: 5 bases; J trimming: 7 bases; junction bases outside the gene matches: 18. Germline V gives CDR1 SGHTA, CDR2 FQGTGA. CDR3 length equals 18 residues. The CDR3 loop reads CASSLRPSGTTVRNEQFF. For the CDR3, the DNA is TGTGCCAGCAGCCTACGCCCTAGCGGGACTACAGTTCGGAATGAGCAGTTCTTC.

The chain employs TRBV9 and TRBJ1-1; D perhaps matches TRBD1 (5 bases). Trimming stripped 4 bases from V and 7 bases from J, with 11 bases between. CDR1 and CDR2 (germline): SGDLS, YYNGEE. The CDR3 has 12 amino acids. CDR3 protein: CASSPHDSEAFF. The CDR3 DNA reads as TGTGCCAGCAGCCCCCACGACAGTGAAGCTTTCTTT. Looking up the rest from reference TRBV9 and TRBJ1-1 gives the full variable domain: DSGVTQTPKHLITATGQRVTLRCSPRSGDLSVYWYQQSLDQGLQFLIQYYNGEERAKGNILERFSAQQFPDLHSELNLSSLELGDSALYFCASSPHDSEAFFGQGTRLTVV.

This chain joins TRBV18 and TRBJ1-5; D is ambiguous. The V gene lost 3 bases and the J gene lost 4 bases, with 16 bases spanning the gap. The CDR3 has 16 amino acids. Germline V lookup: CDR1 KGHSH, CDR2 LQKENI. The chain's CDR3 is CASSPSASTMNQPQHF. DNA for the CDR3: TGTGCCAGCTCACCGTCCGCCAGTACAATGAATCAGCCCCAGCATTTT.

The rearrangement joins TRBV7-8 to TRBJ2-2; 7 bases align to TRBD1. Germline V CDR1 and CDR2: SGHVS, FQNEAQ. The CDR3 covers 17 residues. The V and J ends lost 7 bases and 0 bases, in that order; junction bases with no gene match: 11. The CDR3 DNA reads as TGTGCCAGCACCCGACGGGCCGGGACAGCGAACACCGGGGAGCTGTTTTTT. Translating it yields CASTRRAGTANTGELFF.

This sequence joins TRBV7-2 and TRBJ2-1; perhaps TRBD2 as D (6 bases). Between the trimmed V and J ends, which lost 0 bases and 1 base, there was a span of 7 bases. From germline, CDR1 is SGHTA and CDR2 FQGNSA. The CDR3 is 15 amino acids. The CDR3 nucleotides are TGTGCCAGCAGCTTAGCGCGGGGTTCCTACAATGAGCAGTTCTTC. Translated, it gives CASSLARGSYNEQFF.

The chain carries TRBV15 and TRBJ1-5, with 7 bases fitting TRBD1. Trimming took 5 bases from V and 4 from J; bases not matched to a gene: 8. CDR3 size: 15 residues. Germline V gives CDR1 LNHNV, CDR2 YYDKDF (reference sequence). CDR3: CATSASTGINQPQHF. The CDR3 DNA is TGTGCCACCAGCGCCTCGACAGGGATAAATCAGCCCCAGCATTTT.

This clone was seen a handful of times. The chain uses TRBV28 and TRBJ1-1; 11 bases are a match to TRBD1. The germline gives CDR1 MDHEN, CDR2 SYDVKM. V gave up 5 bases and J gave up 7 bases; unmatched junction bases: 12. The CDR3 has 16 residues. This CDR3 reads CASSGRTGTGGLEAFF. DNA for the CDR3: TGTGCCAGCAGTGGCAGGACCGGGACAGGGGGTCTTGAAGCTTTCTTT. The full variable domain, in which reference TRBV28 and TRBJ1-1 provide the parts outside the CDR3, is DVKVTQSSRYLVKRTGEKVFLECVQDMDHENMFWYRQDPGLGLRLIYFSYDVKMKEKGDIPEGYSVSREKKERFSLILESASTNQTSMYLCASSGRTGTGGLEAFFGQGTRLTVV.

The chain carries TRBV18 and TRBJ2-7; no clear D gene. The ends were cut back, 3 bases at V and 5 bases at J, with 11 bases in the middle. The CDR3 runs 13 residues. Germline V gene lookup returns CDR1 KGHSH and CDR2 LQKENI. The CDR3 DNA sequence: TGTGCCAGCTCACCTTCAGGTACCCACGAGCAGTACTTC. It is translated as CASSPSGTHEQYF.

The chain carries TRBV30 and TRBJ1-2, with D maybe TRBD1 (5 bases). This CDR3 is built from 17 residues. The V gene lost 0 bases and the J gene lost 3 bases, with 20 bases spanning the gap. CDR1 and CDR2 from the germline V gene are GTSNPN and SVGIG (reference sequence). The CDR3 bases are TGTGCCTGGAGTGTAATGGCAGGGAACACATACTACTATGGCTACACCTTC. It specifies CAWSVMAGNTYYYGYTF.

V and J are TRBV5-3 and TRBJ2-1, with TRBD2 matching over 7 bases. TRBV5-3 qualifies as an ORF whose function is uncertain. The J segment lost 4 bases and the V segment lost 2 bases, leaving 6 bases of the junction unmatched. CDR3 length equals 15 residues. CDR3 sequence (DNA): TGTGCCAGAAGCTTAAGAGCGGGACCTTACAATGAGCAGTTCTTC. Encoded protein: CARSLRAGPYNEQFF.

The rearrangement joins TRBV28 to TRBJ1-5, with TRBD1 matching 7 bases. This CDR3 has 14 residues. V gave up 6 bases and J gave up 6 bases; unmatched junction bases: 8. CDR1 MDHEN and CDR2 SYDVKM come from the germline V gene. CDR3 protein: CASSFRGIGQPQHF. In nucleotides, the CDR3 is TGTGCCAGCAGCTTCAGGGGGATTGGTCAGCCCCAGCATTTT. The entire variable domain, with the rest obtained from reference TRBV28 and TRBJ1-5, is as follows: DVKVTQSSRYLVKRTGEKVFLECVQDMDHENMFWYRQDPGLGLRLIYFSYDVKMKEKGDIPEGYSVSREKKERFSLILESASTNQTSMYLCASSFRGIGQPQHFGDGTRLSIL.

Points on this clone: One junction end does not reproduce the germline sequence, and a read error may be involved. The chain joins TRBV7-3 to TRBJ2-1; 10 nucleotides match TRBD2. This CDR3 has 15 residues. The V gene's germline CDR1 is SGHTA and CDR2 FQGTGA. The CDR3 region is CASSLRLAGTSEQFF. The CDR3 DNA sequence: TGTGCCAGCAGTTTAAGACTAGCGGGTACGAGTGAGCAGTTCTTC.

This sequence joins TRBV7-3 and TRBJ2-6; 15 bases are shared with TRBD2. Germline assignment: CDR1 SGHTA and CDR2 FQGTGA. CDR3 length equals 18 residues. The V gene end was trimmed by 2 bases and the J gene end by 13 bases; junction bases not matched to a gene: 12. As DNA, the CDR3 is TGTGCCAGCAGCTTACACCCCGGACTAGCGGGGGGGCAGGGTGTCCTGACTTTC. Protein product: CASSLHPGLAGGQGVLTF.